The 22 T cell receptor beta chains below were found in one sample sequenced in a study of shared clonotypes between healthy human individuals. CD8 cells classed as naive were CD45RO-negative and positively selected for CCR7, excluding terminally differentiated effector memory CD45RA+ cells. Clones were sequenced by immunoSEQ multiplex PCR, and TCRdb holds only the in-frame ones, with some missing. This sample has about 2.1 million clones; 90% to 95% occur once, and the top ten carry over 1.5%. Sequencing was carried out using naive CD8+ T cells from PBMCs. The receptors originated from a man between 18 and 29 years old in good health. Some clones in this sample may be carry-over from other donors' samples.

The chain has TRBV5-1 and TRBJ2-1; the match to TRBD1 covers 7 bases. Germline lookup yields CDR1 SGHRS and CDR2 YFSETQ. CDR3 size: 17 residues. Losses at the gene ends were 3 bases for V and 0 bases for J; bases not matched to a gene: 9. As DNA, the CDR3 is TGCGCCAGCAGCTCATCAGACAGGGCCTTCTCCTACAATGAGCAGTTCTTC. Amino acids: CASSSSDRAFSYNEQFF.

The sample holds one count of this clone. The chain combines TRBV11-2 with TRBJ2-7; TRBD2 might be the D (6 bases). Germline V CDR1 and CDR2: SGHAT, FQNNGV. CDR3 length equals 15 residues. V lost 3 bases and J 1 base, leaving 13 bases between the germline ends. CDR3 sequence (DNA): TGTGCCAGCAGCTTGGGCCTAGCGCGATCCTACGAGCAGTACTTC. This translates into CASSLGLARSYEQYF. The whole variable domain, remainder taken from reference TRBV11-2 and TRBJ2-7, is EAGVAQSPRYKIIEKRQSVAFWCNPISGHATLYWYQQILGQGPKLLIQFQNNGVVDDSQLPKDRFSAERLKGVDSTLKIQPAKLEDSAVYLCASSLGLARSYEQYFGPGTRLTVT.

The genes are TRBV28 and TRBJ2-1; TRBD1 is a possible D gene (5 bases). Germline loops: CDR1 MDHEN, CDR2 SYDVKM. CDR3 length: 16 amino acids. Trimming removed 6 bases from V and 9 bases from J, with 24 bases in between. CDR3 sequence reads: CASSSQVVSDRGEQFF. CDR3 in DNA: TGTGCCAGCAGCTCACAGGTAGTCTCGGATAGGGGTGAGCAGTTCTTC.

The V gene is TRBV5-5, the J gene TRBJ1-2, with D tentatively TRBD1 (5 bases). This CDR3 spans 16 amino acids. CDR1 is SGHKS and CDR2 is YYEKEE in the germline V gene (reference sequence). Trimming took off 3 bases at V and 1 base at J, with 16 bases between the two ends. The DNA of the CDR3 is TGTGCCAGCAGCTCCCCGGGGGTCCTTTTTAACTATGGCTACACCTTC. Translated, it gives CASSSPGVLFNYGYTF.

The chain has TRBV28 and TRBJ2-7; unclear D gene. Germline CDR1 MDHEN, CDR2 SYDVKM. Trimming removed 5 bases at V and 6 bases at J, with 23 bases between. The CDR3 has 16 amino acids. CDR3 residues: CASSPTPRVLFTEQYF. CDR3 DNA sequence: TGTGCCAGCAGTCCAACCCCCCGGGTATTGTTTACCGAGCAGTACTTC.

This clone appeared once. The chain links TRBV7-9 to TRBJ2-2; TRBD2 is a possible D gene (5 bases). Germline CDR1 and CDR2: SEHNR and FQNEAQ (reference sequence). CDR3 length equals 13 residues. The V and J ends lost 4 bases and 13 bases respectively, with 16 bases between them. CDR3 residues: CASSSRELKALFF. DNA for the CDR3: TGTGCCAGCAGCTCAAGGGAGTTAAAGGCGCTGTTTTTT.

The chain employs TRBV28 and TRBJ2-3; D gene ambiguous. CDR3 length: 15 amino acids. Trimming removed 7 bases at V and 2 bases at J, with 16 bases between. Germline V gives CDR1 MDHEN, CDR2 SYDVKM. CDR3 bases: TGTGCCAGCAACCCCCAGGCGGACCTCACAGATACGCAGTATTTT. Translating gives CASNPQADLTDTQYF. The full variable domain, with the rest looked up from reference TRBV28 and TRBJ2-3, is DVKVTQSSRYLVKRTGEKVFLECVQDMDHENMFWYRQDPGLGLRLIYFSYDVKMKEKGDIPEGYSVSREKKERFSLILESASTNQTSMYLCASNPQADLTDTQYFGPGTRLTVL.

The genes are TRBV30 and TRBJ2-7, with D perhaps matching TRBD1 (7 bases). The CDR3 is 14 residues long. V was pared by 1 base and J by 5 bases, with 15 bases between. The germline V gene encodes CDR1 GTSNPN and CDR2 SVGIG (reference sequence). The CDR3, as DNA: TGTGCCTGGAGTGCGACAGGGAGGATGAACGAGCAGTACTTC. Its protein is CAWSATGRMNEQYF.

The chain recombines TRBV19 with TRBJ2-3; unclear D gene. The CDR3 length is 13 residues. V lost 8 bases, J lost 2 bases, and 11 bases lay in between. The germline gives CDR1 LNHDA, CDR2 SQIVND (reference sequence). The DNA of the CDR3 is TGTGCCAGTCATCACGCAGTCACAGATACGCAGTATTTT. The encoded protein is CASHHAVTDTQYF.

J is TRBJ2-3 and V is TRBV9, with TRBD1 matching over 7 bases. Trimming cost V 4 bases and J 2 bases; bases outside gene matches: 7. The CDR3 extends over 15 amino acids. In germline, CDR1 is SGDLS, CDR2 YYNGEE. CDR3 in DNA: TGTGCCAGCAGCACCCGACAGGGAGACACAGATACGCAGTATTTT. Residues: CASSTRQGDTDTQYF.

The gene calls are TRBV7-6 and TRBJ2-7; no clear D gene. CDR1 and CDR2 (germline): SGHVS, FNYEAQ. The CDR3 has 14 residues. V was cut by 5 bases and J by 3 bases, with 14 bases left in between. The CDR3 DNA reads as TGTGCCAGCAGCCCCTATGGGTTTGACTACGAGCAGTACTTC. This sequence encodes CASSPYGFDYEQYF.

The chain has TRBV5-6 and TRBJ1-6; 7 bases align to TRBD1. The length of the CDR3 is 13 residues. Germline V gene data show CDR1 as SGHDT and CDR2 as YYEEEE. The V segment lost 2 bases and the J segment 7 bases; nucleotides outside the gene matches: 0. CDR3 nucleotides: TGTGCCAGCAGCTTACAGGGGAATTCACCCCTCCACTTT. Translation: CASSLQGNSPLHF.

Here the CDR3 DNA reads TGTGCCAGCACTCTGAATGGGGGAAGGAATCAGCCCCAGCATTTT. Protein: CASTLNGGRNQPQHF. The gene calls are TRBV2 and TRBJ1-5; D possibly corresponds to TRBD1 (5 bases). This CDR3 comprises 15 residues. The V gene lost 7 bases and the J gene lost 4 bases, with 17 bases spanning the gap. Germline CDR1 SNHLY, CDR2 FYNNEI.

This chain connects TRBV7-8 to TRBJ1-2, with unresolved D. Germline-derived CDR1 and CDR2 are SGHVS and FQNEAQ. V was trimmed by 5 bases and J by 5 bases, leaving 15 bases between them. This CDR3 has 14 residues. CDR3 bases: TGTGCCAGCAGCCCTCAGCCGATTGATTATGGCTACACCTTC. As protein: CASSPQPIDYGYTF.

This clone was counted a single time. This chain uses TRBV13 with TRBJ2-1, with TRBD2 matching 7 bases. V trimming: 0 bases; J trimming: 6 bases; junction bases outside the gene matches: 5. The CDR3 is 15 residues long. Germline-derived CDR1 and CDR2 are PRHDT and FYEKMQ (reference sequence). DNA of the CDR3: TGTGCCAGCAGCTTAGGCGGGAGGAAGGGCAATGAGCAGTTCTTC. Protein product: CASSLGGRKGNEQFF.

The chain is built from TRBV4-2 and TRBJ1-6; a weak D match, TRBD1 (6 bases). Germline V gene sequence: CDR1 LGHNA, CDR2 YNFKEQ. V was clipped by 8 bases and J by 7 bases, with 18 bases between them. The CDR3 is made up of 15 amino acids. The DNA of the CDR3 is TGTGCCAGCTCCCAGAAGGGGGATCAAAATTCACCCCTCCACTTT. Amino acids: CASSQKGDQNSPLHF.

The chain has TRBV4-1 and TRBJ2-5; D possibly corresponds to TRBD1 (5 bases). CDR3 size: 15 residues. Germline-derived CDR1 and CDR2 are MGHRA and YSYEKL. V lost 2 bases to trimming and J lost 5 bases, with 15 bases between them. The CDR3 reads CASSQNSWGRETQYF. CDR3 DNA sequence: TGCGCCAGCAGCCAAAACAGTTGGGGCCGTGAGACCCAGTACTTC.

CDR3 region: CASSQGTGGRYEQYF. Written as DNA, the CDR3 is TGCGCCAGCAGCCAGGGGACAGGGGGCAGGTACGAGCAGTACTTC. The V call is TRBV4-1, the J call TRBJ2-7; 12 bases align to TRBD1. The CDR3 is made up of 15 amino acids. V lost 3 bases to trimming and J lost 4 bases; unmatched junction nucleotides: 4. Germline V gene lookup returns CDR1 MGHRA and CDR2 YSYEKL.

The J gene is TRBJ2-2, the V gene TRBV19; D is possibly TRBD2 (6 bases). The ends were cut back, 8 bases at V and 3 bases at J, with 16 bases in the middle. The CDR3 consists of 15 residues. CDR1 and CDR2 (germline): LNHDA, SQIVND (reference sequence). The CDR3, as DNA: TGTGCCAGTGCACAACTCTGGGGGGACACCGGGGAGCTGTTTTTT. Its translation: CASAQLWGDTGELFF.

J is TRBJ2-1 and V is TRBV11-1; 8 nucleotides agree with TRBD2. V shed 5 bases and J 4 bases; nucleotides not matched to a gene: 10. This CDR3 region has 16 residues. Germline assignment: CDR1 SGHAT and CDR2 FQDESV (reference sequence). For the CDR3, the DNA is TGTGCCAGCAGCCCCGATTCGGGGGGGTTGTACAATGAGCAGTTCTTC. Translated, it gives CASSPDSGGLYNEQFF.

J is TRBJ2-7 and V is TRBV7-9, with 7 bases that match TRBD1. J lost 1 base, V lost 11 bases, and 8 bases had no gene match. CDR1 is SEHNR, CDR2 FQNEAQ, per germline (reference sequence). This CDR3 comprises 13 residues. The CDR3 DNA follows: TGTGCCGGAAGACAGGGCAGTTCCTACGAGCAGTACTTC. Encoded protein: CAGRQGSSYEQYF.

The CDR3 nucleotides are TGTGCCAGTAGTCCCGTGAGGGGGGGGGAGGTATCGTTCTTC. This translates into CASSPVRGGEVSFF. This chain uses TRBV19 with TRBJ2-1, with D possibly being TRBD2 (7 bases). This CDR3 has 14 residues. Trimming took 5 bases from V and 15 from J, leaving 23 bases between them. Looked up from germline, CDR1 is LNHDA and CDR2 is SQIVND (reference sequence).